This TCR beta chain was found in a study of blood T cell repertoires in COVID-19. Across the whole study: The cDNA or gDNA used as material had been derived from T cells, B-cell-depleted T cells, or PBMCs.

Per the original data handling: Amplifying reference gene primers gave estimates of nucleated cell counts. Assay: immunoSEQ multiplex PCR; the TCRdb copy retains only in-frame clones and omits some. The V and J calls and the clone size are those of that table, but D and trimming were determined from the DNA. The table includes over 150,000 clones, 88% detected once. The CDR3 is made up of 14 amino acids. Looked up from germline, CDR1 is KGHDR and CDR2 is SFDVKD. J was trimmed by 4 bases and V by 7 bases; bases with no gene match: 3. The specimen was peripheral blood. This rearrangement joins TRBV24-1 to TRBJ1-5, with 10 positions matching TRBD1. The TCR comes from a man aged 50-60 years who had recovered from COVID-19. CDR3 sequence (DNA): TGTGCCACCAGGGGACAGGGGAGAAATCAGCCCCAGCATTTT. Protein: CATRGQGRNQPQHF.